The 2 T cell receptor beta chains below were found in one sample sequenced in a study of sequential checkpoint blockade in melanoma. Stated treatment: randomized to nivolumab then ipilimumab (arm A) or the reverse (arm B). Data came from immunoSEQ multiplex PCR; TCRdb stores just in-frame clones and leaves some out. The sample records about 20,000 clones, roughly 72% being singletons. This material consisted of CD8+ T cells sorted from blood (inferred from file names), taken from a patient given nivolumab and ipilimumab in sequence. These receptors were collected from a human donor with melanoma.

The V and J genes are TRBV6-5 and TRBJ1-2, with a possible D match to TRBD1 (6 bases). With 2 bases removed from V and 4 bases from J, the gap between germline ends came to 14 bases. Germline V lookup: CDR1 MNHEY, CDR2 SVGAGI. The CDR3 is 15 residues long. Here the CDR3 reads CASSYEVQGIYGYTF. CDR3 nucleotide sequence: TGTGCCAGCAGTTACGAAGTACAGGGCATCTATGGCTACACCTTC.

This clone came up a few times. The rearrangement links TRBV7-8 to TRBJ2-7; 14 bases match TRBD2. The CDR3 is made up of 16 amino acids. CDR1 and CDR2 from the germline V gene are SGHVS and FQNEAQ. V trimming: 5 bases; J trimming: 2 bases; junction bases outside the gene matches: 5. This CDR3 is CASSQTSGRAAYEQYF. CDR3 nucleotides: TGTGCCAGCAGCCAGACTAGCGGGAGGGCCGCCTACGAGCAGTACTTC.